This paragraph covers one TCR beta chain sequence. Its antigen has not been determined. No much larger clone exists at a distance of one base, and base qualities are not known. CDR1 and CDR2, looked up from the germline V gene, are LGHNT and FRNRAP. Ends trimmed: V by 3 bases, J by 3 bases; bases unmatched to a gene: 2. From the cysteine through the phenylalanine, the CDR3 covers 14 amino acids. Of the read, only the CDR3 DNA is kept; its 42 bases are in frame from base 1. Sequencer: Illumina HiSeq 2500. Quantitative 5'-RACE with molecular barcodes was used to prepare TCR beta libraries. The authors' analysis ran thus. A new computational method based on a probabilistic model of VDJ rearrangement was used to identify disease-linked TCR variants. TCRdb reworked the public reads: Q25 trimming with fastp, MiXCR clone assembly, productive beta chains retained. One record per CDR3 amino acid sequence lists the most common genes and DNA. The V and J calls come from TCRdb's annotation, not from the publication. This sample is represented by about 220,000 distinct CDR3 sequences; around 6.6% of them were singletons. The ten largest account for approximately 15% of the sample.

This sample stems from a study of CD8 T cells in ankylosing spondylitis (dated by TCRdb to 2015 to 2018). As for the study more broadly: The study profiled T cell receptor beta repertoires in healthy donors and ankylosing spondylitis patients to find disease-linked TCR variants. In total, the full study cohort was made up of about 110 healthy donors and approximately 27 ankylosing spondylitis patients. Samples of peripheral blood were taken, and for ankylosing spondylitis patients, synovial fluid was collected as well. Overall results and qualifications from the work: In peripheral blood, the disease-linked clones were found at relatively low frequencies and had a CD8+ phenotype. Some of the motif variants had been reported before in the synovial fluid and blood of reactive arthritis patients, a finding that suggests common disease-initiation mechanisms. A TCR beta motif of several highly homologous amino acid variants appeared characteristic of blood from ankylosing spondylitis patients. The disease-linked clones were reported as significantly enriched in matched synovial fluid samples from ankylosing spondylitis patients.

Sequencing was carried out using blood, either unsorted or a sorted T cell fraction (not recorded which). The rearrangement combines TRBV12-5 with TRBJ2-1; TRBD1 matches 7 bases in the middle. This clonotype originated in a male donor with ankylosing spondylitis. The CDR3 reads as follows: CASGFQGDYNEQFF. At the DNA level, the sequence is TGTGCTAGTGGTTTCCAGGGGGACTACAATGAGCAGTTCTTC.